This T cell receptor beta chain was recovered during a study of tumor and adjacent non-tumor tissue in lung cancer. The template was RNA from unsorted bulk tissue. The normal lung tissue was taken more than 3 cm from the tumor edge. Trimming at V came to 1 base and at J to 6 bases, leaving 18 bases not matched to a gene. Per germline, CDR1 SGHAT and CDR2 FQNNGV. The CDR3 contains 20 residues. TCRbeta libraries were built with three rounds of nested PCR, modified from ARM-PCR. A single record per CDR3 protein comes from TCRdb applying MiXCR to the multiplex PCR reads. The table records 90,000 to 120,000 distinct CDR3 sequences, around three fifths of them present only once. This clonotype showed up many times. The antigen is unknown. This sequence may be a read error, since a much larger clone differs from it by one base. General study results and limits: Tumor tissue had significantly higher TCR diversity than normal lung. Shorter survival was associated with higher TCR diversity in tumors.

The material sequenced was distant non-tumor lung tissue. V and J are TRBV11-2 and TRBJ2-1; the match to TRBD2 covers 10 bases. The receptor's source is a man aged 25 to 40 with non-small cell lung cancer. CDR3 coding DNA: TGTGCCAGCAGCTTAGGACAGTTCAGAGGCACTAGCGGGGTGGCCAATGAGCAGTTCTTC. Protein product: CASSLGQFRGTSGVANEQFF.